These 27 T cell receptor beta chains came from one sample sequenced in a study of Ad26.COV2.S vaccination and SARS-CoV-2 variants. The treatment: 19 received Ad26.COV2.S at low or high dose, single or two shots; about 5 received placebo; per-sample allocation not given. Collection of the samples took place on day 63 after the first injection of vaccine or placebo. TCRdb keeps only in-frame clones here, not all; method: immunoSEQ multiplex PCR. The table lists some 250,000 clones, 88% of them singletons. The source was peripheral blood, collected in a trial of Ad26.COV2.S vaccine versus placebo. These TCRs come from a person between 18 and 65 years old who received the Ad26.COV2.S COVID-19 vaccine or a placebo.

The chain uses TRBV24-1 and TRBJ1-2; D is possibly TRBD1 (5 bases). The CDR3 spans 12 residues. Germline V gives CDR1 KGHDR, CDR2 SFDVKD. With 4 bases removed from V and 5 bases from J, the gap between germline ends came to 7 bases. The CDR3 loop reads CATSEGDYGYTF. The CDR3 DNA reads as TGTGCCACCAGTGAAGGGGATTATGGCTACACCTTC.

This clone was counted a few times. The genes are TRBV7-9 and TRBJ2-2; the match to TRBD1 covers 12 bases. The CDR3 has 17 amino acids. Germline V lookup: CDR1 SEHNR, CDR2 FQNEAQ (reference sequence). Germline trimming cut 6 bases from V and 7 bases from J; bases unmatched to any gene: 12. This CDR3 is CASSSHPGQGAVGELFF. In DNA, the CDR3 is TGTGCCAGCAGTTCCCATCCGGGACAGGGGGCGGTCGGGGAGCTGTTTTTT.

The chain employs TRBV14 and TRBJ1-6, with TRBD1 matching over 7 bases. The CDR3 runs 15 residues. V trimming: 1 base; J trimming: 7 bases; junction bases outside the gene matches: 4. Germline V gene sequence: CDR1 SGHDN, CDR2 FVKESK. The CDR3 sequence is CASSQGGQKNSPLHF. The CDR3 DNA follows: TGTGCCAGCAGCCAAGGGGGACAGAAAAATTCACCCCTCCACTTT.

V and J are TRBV12-3 or TRBV12-4 and TRBJ1-5; D remains unclear. V shed 3 bases and J shed 4 bases, with 7 bases lying between them. The CDR3 runs 13 residues. The CDR3 nucleotides are TGTGCCAGCAGTTTTGCGCAGAATCAGCCCCAGCATTTT. It translates to CASSFAQNQPQHF.

The chain combines TRBV30 with TRBJ1-1, with D maybe TRBD1 (6 bases). The CDR3 has 13 amino acids. Germline CDR1 is GTSNPN and CDR2 is SVGIG (reference sequence). The germline V and J ends were trimmed by 2 bases and 0 bases, with 7 bases remaining between them. The CDR3 spells CAWSTGLNTEAFF. In DNA form, the CDR3 reads TGTGCCTGGAGTACAGGGTTGAACACTGAAGCTTTCTTT. Full variable domain (missing parts from reference TRBV30 and TRBJ1-1): SQTIHQWPATLVQPVGSPLSLECTVEGTSNPNLYWYRQAAGRGLQLLFYSVGIGQISSEVPQNLSASRPQDRQFILSSKKLLLSDSGFYLCAWSTGLNTEAFFGQGTRLTVV.

The chain carries TRBV6-1 and TRBJ2-1; 14 positions agree with TRBD2. The CDR3 sequence is 15 residues long. Germline V gene sequence: CDR1 MNHNS, CDR2 SASEGT. The V segment lost 3 bases and the J segment 6 bases; nucleotides outside the gene matches: 1. The CDR3 reads CASSETSGRGNEQFF. The CDR3 DNA sequence: TGTGCCAGCAGTGAGACTAGCGGGAGGGGCAATGAGCAGTTCTTC.

J is TRBJ2-4 and V is TRBV19, with a weak D call TRBD1 (6 bases). This CDR3 comprises 13 residues. Trimming removed 3 bases at V and 7 bases at J, with 10 bases between. CDR1 is LNHDA, CDR2 SQIVND, per germline (reference sequence). CDR3 residues: CASSIGGQNIQYF. The CDR3, as DNA: TGTGCCAGTAGTATCGGAGGACAGAACATTCAGTACTTC.

The chain couples TRBV29-1 to TRBJ2-2, with a possible D match to TRBD2 (5 bases). V shed 7 bases and J shed 4 bases, with 13 bases lying between them. The CDR3 is made up of 13 amino acids. Germline assignment: CDR1 SQVTM and CDR2 ANQGSEA. CDR3 in DNA: TGCAGCGGTGCATTGGGAGCCACCGGGGAGCTGTTTTTT. It specifies CSGALGATGELFF.

CDR3 sequence (DNA): TGTGCCAGTACCACAGGGGCGGGAACTGAAGCTTTCTTT. Translating gives CASTTGAGTEAFF. The chain links TRBV19 to TRBJ1-1; 7 bases align to TRBD1. The V and J ends lost 7 bases and 5 bases, in that order; junction bases with no gene match: 7. The CDR3 consists of 13 residues. Germline V lookup: CDR1 LNHDA, CDR2 SQIVND (reference sequence).

The rearrangement uses TRBV2 and TRBJ1-4; D possibly corresponds to TRBD1 (5 bases). CDR1 is SNHLY and CDR2 is FYNNEI in the germline V gene. The V gene lost 6 bases and the J gene lost 3 bases, with 14 bases spanning the gap. CDR3 size: 15 residues. CDR3 nucleotides: TGTGCCAGCAGGCCGACAATGGGGGCTAATGAAAAACTGTTTTTT. It translates to CASRPTMGANEKLFF.

The J gene is TRBJ2-3, the V gene TRBV10-3, with a weak D call TRBD2 (5 bases). There are 11 residues in the CDR3. The germline V gene has CDR1 ENHRY and CDR2 SYGVKD. V lost 7 bases and J 10 bases, leaving 12 bases between the germline ends. CDR3 coding DNA: TGTGCCATCAAGGACGGGGTATCGCAGTATTTT. Protein sequence: CAIKDGVSQYF.

This chain joins TRBV19 and TRBJ1-5; TRBD1 is a possible D gene (6 bases). The ends were cut back, 5 bases at V and 9 bases at J, with 14 bases in the middle. The length of the CDR3 is 13 residues. CDR1 and CDR2 (germline): LNHDA, SQIVND (reference sequence). In DNA form, the CDR3 reads TGTGCCAGTAGTGGACAACAGGGTCGGCCCCAGCATTTT. Translated: CASSGQQGRPQHF.

The V gene is TRBV6-5, the J gene TRBJ2-7; D may be TRBD1 or TRBD2 (6 bases each). The germline V and J ends were trimmed by 0 bases and 6 bases, with 12 bases remaining between them. There are 14 residues in the CDR3. Germline CDR1 reads MNHEY; CDR2 reads SVGAGI. In DNA, the CDR3 is TGTGCCAGCAGTTACTCCGGGGGCGGAGGCGAGCAGTACTTC. The encoded protein is CASSYSGGGGEQYF.

The chain employs TRBV10-3 and TRBJ2-5, with D perhaps TRBD1 or TRBD2 (6 bases each). Germline lookup yields CDR1 ENHRY and CDR2 SYGVKD. The CDR3 is made up of 15 amino acids. V lost 6 bases and J lost 4, with 18 bases in between. CDR3 in DNA: TGTGCCATCAGCCCCGAGGGGGGTATACTAGAGACCCAGTACTTC. This translates into CAISPEGGILETQYF.

The chain is built from TRBV28 and TRBJ1-4; 9 bases line up with TRBD1. CDR3 length: 16 amino acids. Germline V gives CDR1 MDHEN, CDR2 SYDVKM. The V segment lost 3 bases and the J segment 3 bases; nucleotides outside the gene matches: 5. CDR3 bases: TGTGCCAGCAGTTTGGGGACAGGGAGGGCTAATGAAAAACTGTTTTTT. It encodes CASSLGTGRANEKLFF.

This chain joins TRBV7-3 and TRBJ2-3, with TRBD1 identical over 8 bases. The trim removed 0 bases at V and 3 bases at J, leaving 5 bases unmatched. CDR3 size: 16 residues. Germline loops: CDR1 SGHTA, CDR2 FQGTGA. CDR3 sequence reads: CASSLTGTGGTDTQYF. The CDR3 bases are TGTGCCAGCAGCTTAACAGGGACAGGTGGGACAGATACGCAGTATTTT.

This chain connects TRBV10-1 to TRBJ2-1, with 9 nucleotides matching TRBD1. V lost 2 bases to trimming and J lost 5 bases; unmatched junction nucleotides: 7. In germline, CDR1 is WNHNN, CDR2 SYGVQD (reference sequence). CDR3 length: 16 amino acids. The CDR3 DNA is TGCGCCAGCAGTGAGGCGGCCGGGACAGGGAACAATGAGCAGTTCTTC. It codes for CASSEAAGTGNNEQFF.

The J gene is TRBJ2-2, the V gene TRBV7-2, with unresolved D. Per the germline V gene, CDR1 is SGHTA and CDR2 is FQGNSA. The CDR3 contains 17 residues. Between the trimmed V and J ends, which lost 5 bases and 5 bases, there was a span of 21 bases. Written as DNA, the CDR3 is TGTGCCAGCAGCCCAACCTCGACGGGTTGGGGAACCGGGGAGCTGTTTTTT. Its protein is CASSPTSTGWGTGELFF.

The chain employs TRBV10-3 and TRBJ2-7; D not resolved. Germline V gene lookup returns CDR1 ENHRY and CDR2 SYGVKD. The CDR3 has 12 amino acids. Trimming took 6 bases from V and 4 from J, leaving 10 bases between them. The DNA for the CDR3 is TGTGCCATCAGGGGTGTCTCGTACGAGCAGTACTTC. Encoded protein: CAIRGVSYEQYF.

Ten or more counts support this clone. The chain combines TRBV28 with TRBJ1-5, with D maybe TRBD1 (6 bases). The germline V and J ends were trimmed by 7 bases and 1 base, with 14 bases remaining between them. CDR1 and CDR2 from the germline V gene are MDHEN and SYDVKM. This CDR3 is 15 amino acids long. CDR3 residues: CASIYSGVSNQPQHF. The CDR3 DNA reads TGTGCCAGCATTTACTCAGGGGTGAGCAATCAGCCCCAGCATTTT.

This chain connects TRBV18 to TRBJ1-4; D not resolved. Trimming stripped 6 bases from V and 0 bases from J, with 5 bases between. The germline V gene encodes CDR1 KGHSH and CDR2 LQKENI. The CDR3 is 13 amino acids. The CDR3 spells CASSDATNEKLFF. Here the CDR3 DNA reads TGTGCCAGCTCGGATGCAACTAATGAAAAACTGTTTTTT.

The chain links TRBV10-3 to TRBJ2-2; 10 bases align to TRBD2. CDR3 length: 14 residues. The V and J ends lost 7 bases and 5 bases, in that order; junction bases with no gene match: 4. In germline, CDR1 is ENHRY, CDR2 SYGVKD. In nucleotides, the CDR3 is TGTGCCATCACAAGCGGGGGGGCAACCGGGGAGCTGTTTTTT. Amino acid sequence: CAITSGGATGELFF.

The chain employs TRBV24-1 and TRBJ2-3; D not certain. The germline V gene encodes CDR1 KGHDR and CDR2 SFDVKD. This CDR3 contains 12 residues. Trimming shortened V by 7 bases and J by 5 bases, and 9 bases separated the two germline ends. The CDR3 is CATSLMGDTQYF. The CDR3 nucleotides are TGTGCCACCAGCCTAATGGGAGATACGCAGTATTTT.

This rearrangement joins TRBV2 to TRBJ2-3, with 7 bases matching TRBD2. After removal of 4 bases from V and 8 bases from J, the junction contained 9 bases not matched to a gene. This CDR3 has 14 amino acids. In germline, CDR1 is SNHLY, CDR2 FYNNEI. The CDR3 DNA reads TGTGCCAGCAGTGGGGACTACGCGCGGAGTACGCAGTATTTT. The encoded protein is CASSGDYARSTQYF.

V is TRBV27 and J is TRBJ2-2; D unresolved. CDR3 size: 13 residues. Looked up from germline, CDR1 is MNHEY and CDR2 is SMNVEV (reference sequence). The ends were cut back, 1 base at V and 3 bases at J, with 3 bases in the middle. CDR3: CASSLLDTGELFF. The CDR3 nucleotides read TGTGCCAGCAGTTTATTGGACACCGGGGAGCTGTTTTTT.

The chain links TRBV14 to TRBJ1-1, with D possibly being TRBD1 (6 bases). The germline gives CDR1 SGHDN, CDR2 FVKESK. The CDR3 is made up of 15 amino acids. Between the trimmed V and J ends, which lost 0 bases and 5 bases, there was a span of 13 bases. This chain's CDR3 is CASSQDYREATEAFF. Written as DNA, the CDR3 is TGTGCCAGCAGCCAAGATTACAGGGAGGCGACTGAAGCTTTCTTT.

The gene calls are TRBV2 and TRBJ2-5; the D gene is possibly TRBD1 (5 bases). CDR3 length: 15 residues. The V gene lost 0 bases and the J gene lost 3 bases, with 11 bases spanning the gap. CDR1 is SNHLY and CDR2 is FYNNEI in the germline V gene. Here the CDR3 reads CASSEAKAGKETQYF. In DNA, the CDR3 is TGTGCCAGCAGTGAAGCGAAGGCAGGGAAAGAGACCCAGTACTTC. The variable domain in full, completed from reference TRBV2 and TRBJ2-5, reads EPEVTQTPSHQVTQMGQEVILRCVPISNHLYFYWYRQILGQKVEFLVSFYNNEISEKSEIFDDQFSVERPDGSNFTLKIRSTKLEDSAMYFCASSEAKAGKETQYFGPGTRLLVL.